The 28 T cell receptor beta chains below were found in one sample sequenced in a study of blood T cell repertoires in COVID-19. TCRdb's copy holds only in-frame clones and misses some; the assay was immunoSEQ multiplex PCR. Of some 300,000 clones in the sample, 85% to 95% were seen once. The sample comprised PBMCs or T cells enriched from blood (not recorded which). These TCRs come from a woman in her 30s who had been exposed to COVID-19.

This chain uses TRBV18 with TRBJ2-2; D is possibly TRBD1 (6 bases). The CDR3 covers 15 residues. CDR1 is KGHSH and CDR2 is LQKENI in the germline V gene. V lost 5 bases, J lost 4 bases, and 14 bases lay in between. CDR3 residues: CASSTNRALTGELFF. The DNA of the CDR3 is TGTGCCAGCTCAACGAACAGGGCTCTCACCGGGGAGCTGTTTTTT.

The chain employs TRBV2 and TRBJ1-1, with D perhaps matching TRBD1 (5 bases). Germline CDR1 SNHLY, CDR2 FYNNEI. The CDR3 is made up of 13 amino acids. Trimming pared 1 base from V and 5 bases from J, leaving 8 bases between. This chain's CDR3 is CASSEVGGTEAFF. The DNA of the CDR3 is TGTGCCAGCAGTGAAGTGGGGGGGACTGAAGCTTTCTTT. Full variable domain (outside the CDR3, taken from reference TRBV2 and TRBJ1-1): EPEVTQTPSHQVTQMGQEVILRCVPISNHLYFYWYRQILGQKVEFLVSFYNNEISEKSEIFDDQFSVERPDGSNFTLKIRSTKLEDSAMYFCASSEVGGTEAFFGQGTRLTVV.

This chain connects TRBV18 to TRBJ1-5; no firm D call. Deletions cut 6 bases from V and 0 bases from J, with 24 bases between. CDR3 size: 19 residues. Germline V gene data show CDR1 as KGHSH and CDR2 as LQKENI. As DNA, the CDR3 is TGTGCCAGCTCTCCGACGCCTTGGGTTGGGAGGGTTAGCAATCAGCCCCAGCATTTT. Protein: CASSPTPWVGRVSNQPQHF.

The rearrangement joins TRBV19 to TRBJ1-6, with 7 nucleotides matching TRBD1. From germline, CDR1 is LNHDA and CDR2 SQIVND (reference sequence). CDR3 length: 16 residues. V shed 5 bases and J 8 bases; nucleotides not matched to a gene: 12. Written as DNA, the CDR3 is TGTGCCAGTAGTCTTCGACAGGGCGCAGCCGATTCACCCCTCCACTTT. Its translation is CASSLRQGAADSPLHF. The full variable domain, with the rest looked up from reference TRBV19 and TRBJ1-6, is DGGITQSPKYLFRKEGQNVTLSCEQNLNHDAMYWYRQDPGQGLRLIYYSQIVNDFQKGDIAEGYSVSREKKESFPLTVTSAQKNPTAFYLCASSLRQGAADSPLHFGNGTRLTVT.

The chain carries TRBV6-5 and TRBJ2-3; the match to TRBD2 covers 9 bases. The CDR3 is 13 amino acids. CDR1 and CDR2 from the germline V gene are MNHEY and SVGAGI. The J segment lost 0 bases and the V segment lost 9 bases, leaving 1 base of the junction unmatched. The CDR3 loop reads CASGLASTDTQYF. In DNA, the CDR3 is TGTGCCAGTGGACTAGCGAGCACAGATACGCAGTATTTT.

This clone came up a few times. CDR3 sequence (DNA): TGTGCCAGCAGTTATGTAGGGGTTGGAAACACCATATATTTT. Translating gives CASSYVGVGNTIYF. The rearrangement uses TRBV7-9 and TRBJ1-3; TRBD1 is a possible D gene (5 bases). The germline V gene encodes CDR1 SEHNR and CDR2 FQNEAQ (reference sequence). CDR3 size: 14 residues. Trimming removed 6 bases from V and 3 bases from J, with 12 bases in between.

This chain uses TRBV28 with TRBJ1-3; D is unclear. Germline V gene sequence: CDR1 MDHEN, CDR2 SYDVKM. V was cut by 2 bases and J by 0 bases, with 5 bases left in between. CDR3 length: 14 amino acids. The CDR3 spells CASSLVHSGNTIYF. CDR3 DNA sequence: TGTGCCAGCAGTTTAGTCCACTCTGGAAACACCATATATTTT.

V and J are TRBV5-1 and TRBJ1-1, with TRBD1 as a possible D gene (5 bases). The CDR3 length is 17 residues. Deletions cut 3 bases from V and 0 bases from J, with 18 bases between. Germline V lookup: CDR1 SGHRS, CDR2 YFSETQ. The DNA of the CDR3 is TGCGCCAGCAGCTCGAGGCGGGGGGACCCCATGAACACTGAAGCTTTCTTT. Translating gives CASSSRRGDPMNTEAFF. The variable domain in full, completed from reference TRBV5-1 and TRBJ1-1, reads KAGVTQTPRYLIKTRGQQVTLSCSPISGHRSVSWYQQTPGQGLQFLFEYFSETQRNKGNFPGRFSGRQFSNSRSEMNVSTLELGDSALYLCASSSRRGDPMNTEAFFGQGTRLTVV.

CDR3 in amino acids: CASSVVLAYGTQYF. In nucleotides, the CDR3 is TGTGCCAGCAGCGTAGTACTAGCTTACGGAACGCAGTATTTT. The chain links TRBV9 to TRBJ2-3; perhaps TRBD2 as D (6 bases). Per germline, CDR1 SGDLS and CDR2 YYNGEE. This CDR3 has 14 amino acids. V lost 0 bases and J lost 9, with 14 bases in between.

The chain links TRBV10-3 to TRBJ2-3; TRBD1 might be the D (6 bases). Germline CDR1 is ENHRY and CDR2 is SYGVKD. CDR3 size: 15 residues. V was clipped by 2 bases and J by 2 bases, with 11 bases between them. As DNA, the CDR3 is TGTGCCATCAGTGAGGCAGGGGAACCCACAGATACGCAGTATTTT. Its translation: CAISEAGEPTDTQYF.

The rearrangement links TRBV13 to TRBJ1-2; 10 bases fit TRBD1. The CDR3 totals 15 residues. V lost 4 bases, J lost 1 base, and 3 bases stayed unmatched. Germline assignment: CDR1 PRHDT and CDR2 FYEKMQ (reference sequence). The CDR3: CASSSRTGGNYGYTF. The CDR3, as DNA: TGTGCCAGCAGCTCCAGGACAGGGGGTAACTATGGCTACACCTTC.

V is TRBV7-9 and J is TRBJ1-5, with a tentative D call TRBD1 (6 bases). Between the trimmed V and J ends, which lost 5 bases and 4 bases, there was a span of 18 bases. The CDR3 loop spans 16 amino acids. Germline V gene data show CDR1 as SEHNR and CDR2 as FQNEAQ (reference sequence). In DNA, the CDR3 is TGTGCCAGCAGCCCCCAGGCGCACAGGGAGAATCAGCCCCAGCATTTT. It is translated as CASSPQAHRENQPQHF.

V gene TRBV7-6 combines with J gene TRBJ1-6; tentative D call: TRBD1 (6 bases). Germline V gene lookup returns CDR1 SGHVS and CDR2 FNYEAQ. The CDR3 loop spans 17 amino acids. With 3 bases removed from V and 7 bases from J, the gap between germline ends came to 19 bases. The CDR3 region is CASSLGASPLSNSPLHF. The CDR3, as DNA: TGTGCCAGCAGCTTGGGGGCTTCCCCGCTGTCAAATTCACCCCTCCACTTT.

The CDR3 reads CASSLEPTNNYGYTF. The CDR3 DNA reads TGTGCCAGCAGCTTGGAGCCGACAAATAACTATGGCTACACCTTC. The rearrangement joins TRBV5-6 to TRBJ1-2; D remains unclear. V was clipped by 0 bases and J by 1 base, with 10 bases between them. CDR1 and CDR2 from the germline V gene are SGHDT and YYEEEE. CDR3 length equals 15 residues.

The rearrangement joins TRBV14 to TRBJ2-1; D not resolved. V lost 5 bases, J lost 8 bases, and 7 bases lay in between. The CDR3 length is 11 residues. The germline gives CDR1 SGHDN, CDR2 FVKESK. The CDR3 DNA sequence: TGTGCCAGCAGCGATACGGATGAGCAGTTCTTC. Translation gives CASSDTDEQFF. Full variable domain (remainder filled in from reference TRBV14 and TRBJ2-1): EAGVTQFPSHSVIEKGQTVTLRCDPISGHDNLYWYRRVMGKEIKFLLHFVKESKQDESGMPNNRFLAERTGGTYSTLKVQPAELEDSGVYFCASSDTDEQFFGPGTRLTVL.

The rearrangement links TRBV19 to TRBJ1-3; unclear D gene. Trimming left V 6 bases short and J 0 bases short, with 9 bases between. The CDR3 runs 14 residues. The V gene's germline CDR1 is LNHDA and CDR2 SQIVND (reference sequence). CDR3 DNA sequence: TGTGCCAGTAGGTCCTTTCTCTCTGGAAACACCATATATTTT. Its protein product is CASRSFLSGNTIYF.

The chain couples TRBV5-4 to TRBJ2-5; D is possibly TRBD2 (6 bases). Germline V gives CDR1 SGHNT, CDR2 YYREEE (reference sequence). V was clipped by 4 bases and J by 2 bases, with 15 bases between them. This CDR3 comprises 15 residues. CDR3 sequence (DNA): TGTGCCAGCAGCCCATCTCTGGCGGGGCAAGAGACCCAGTACTTC. This gives the protein CASSPSLAGQETQYF.

The V and J genes are TRBV6-5 and TRBJ1-6, with D perhaps TRBD1 (6 bases). CDR3 length: 13 residues. V shed 7 bases and J shed 4 bases, with 8 bases lying between them. The germline V gene has CDR1 MNHEY and CDR2 SVGAGI. CDR3 sequence: CASTGQYNSPLHF. CDR3 nucleotides: TGTGCCAGCACAGGACAGTATAATTCACCCCTCCACTTT.

This CDR3 reads CASSLSWDRGYGYTF. DNA of the CDR3: TGTGCCAGCAGTTTATCGTGGGACAGGGGCTATGGCTACACCTTC. The V and J genes are TRBV27 and TRBJ1-2; 10 nucleotides line up with TRBD1. The V and J ends lost 0 bases and 4 bases, in that order; junction bases with no gene match: 2. Germline V CDR1 and CDR2: MNHEY, SMNVEV (reference sequence). This CDR3 has 15 amino acids.

The J gene is TRBJ1-1, the V gene TRBV5-6, with a weak D call TRBD1 (6 bases). CDR1 is SGHDT, CDR2 YYEEEE, per germline. The CDR3 has 19 amino acids. Trimming pared 1 base from V and 1 base from J, leaving 23 bases between. The CDR3: CASSLRSIWQGLWNTEAFF. The CDR3, as DNA: TGTGCCAGCAGCTTGAGGTCGATTTGGCAGGGGTTGTGGAACACTGAAGCTTTCTTT.

This clone was seen once. The V and J genes are TRBV2 and TRBJ1-1, with D uncertain. Trimming pared 3 bases from V and 5 bases from J, leaving 7 bases between. In germline, CDR1 is SNHLY, CDR2 FYNNEI. The CDR3 runs to 12 residues. The CDR3 region is CASSDPRTEAFF. CDR3 DNA: TGTGCCAGCAGTGACCCTAGGACTGAAGCTTTCTTT. The full variable domain, completed using reference TRBV2 and TRBJ1-1, is EPEVTQTPSHQVTQMGQEVILRCVPISNHLYFYWYRQILGQKVEFLVSFYNNEISEKSEIFDDQFSVERPDGSNFTLKIRSTKLEDSAMYFCASSDPRTEAFFGQGTRLTVV.

The gene calls are TRBV18 and TRBJ1-2; D is perhaps TRBD1 (6 bases). The V gene's germline CDR1 is KGHSH and CDR2 LQKENI. The CDR3 has 14 amino acids. Trimming pared 1 base from V and 9 bases from J, leaving 15 bases between. The CDR3 region is CASSPRQADGSYTF. CDR3 nucleotide sequence: TGTGCCAGCTCACCACGACAGGCCGACGGTAGCTACACCTTC.

The chain has TRBV3-1 (or the pseudogene TRBV3-2) and TRBJ2-3; no reliable D call. This CDR3 has 11 residues. The germline V gene has CDR1 LGHDT and CDR2 YNNKEL (reference sequence). Deletions cut 1 base from V and 11 bases from J, with 7 bases between. DNA for the CDR3: TGTGCCAGCAGCCAAGGGGCACTGCAGTATTTT. It specifies CASSQGALQYF.

The rearrangement links TRBV6-5 to TRBJ1-5, with a tentative D call TRBD1 (5 bases). The V end was cut by 5 bases, the J end by 4 bases, with 9 bases between. This CDR3 contains 13 residues. The germline CDR1 and CDR2 sequences are MNHEY and SVGAGI. In DNA, the CDR3 is TGTGCCAGCAGTCCCCGACAGAATCAGCCCCAGCATTTT. This codes for CASSPRQNQPQHF.

The chain couples TRBV5-6 to TRBJ2-5, with 9 bases aligning to TRBD1. CDR1 is SGHDT and CDR2 is YYEEEE in the germline V gene. CDR3 length: 16 amino acids. V was clipped by 4 bases and J by 6 bases; unmatched bases: 13. The CDR3 loop is CASSPAGGQGGKTQYF. In DNA, the CDR3 is TGTGCCAGCAGCCCGGCCGGGGGACAGGGAGGAAAGACCCAGTACTTC.

J is TRBJ1-5 and V is TRBV19; D is undetermined. The germline V gene has CDR1 LNHDA and CDR2 SQIVND (reference sequence). The CDR3 has 15 residues. Trimming left V 2 bases short and J 3 bases short, with 11 bases between. CDR3 region: CASSISDLANQPQHF. The DNA for the CDR3 is TGTGCCAGTAGTATATCAGATCTGGCCAATCAGCCCCAGCATTTT.

This clone was detected a few times. The chain carries TRBV5-1 and TRBJ2-3; no clear D gene. Trimming left V 3 bases short and J 2 bases short, with 7 bases between. Germline V gene sequence: CDR1 SGHRS, CDR2 YFSETQ. There are 13 residues in the CDR3. CDR3 nucleotides: TGCGCCAGCAGCTCAATCAACACAGATACGCAGTATTTT. This translates into CASSSINTDTQYF.

The genes are TRBV2 and TRBJ1-2; TRBD1 agrees at 8 bases. The CDR3 has 13 amino acids. V dropped 5 bases and J dropped 6; count of bases not matched to a gene: 5. Germline V gene sequence: CDR1 SNHLY, CDR2 FYNNEI. In DNA form, the CDR3 reads TGTGCCAGCAGTTGGACAGGGCCGAATGGCTACACCTTC. Translation gives CASSWTGPNGYTF.